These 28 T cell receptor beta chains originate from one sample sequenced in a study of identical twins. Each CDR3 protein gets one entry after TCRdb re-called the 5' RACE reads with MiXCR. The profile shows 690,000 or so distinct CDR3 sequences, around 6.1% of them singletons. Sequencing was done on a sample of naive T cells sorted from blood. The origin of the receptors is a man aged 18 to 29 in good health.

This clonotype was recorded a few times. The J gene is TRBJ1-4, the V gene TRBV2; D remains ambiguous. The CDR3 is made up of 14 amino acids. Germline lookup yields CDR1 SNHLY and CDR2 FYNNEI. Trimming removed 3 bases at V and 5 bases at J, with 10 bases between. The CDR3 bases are TGTGCCAGCAGTGATTTGAAACTAAATGAAAAACTGTTTTTT. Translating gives CASSDLKLNEKLFF.

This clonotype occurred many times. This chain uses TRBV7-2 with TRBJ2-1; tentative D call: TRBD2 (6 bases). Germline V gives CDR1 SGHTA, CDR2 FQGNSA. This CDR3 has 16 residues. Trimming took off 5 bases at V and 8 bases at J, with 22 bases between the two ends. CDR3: CASSLGWVRDWDEQFF. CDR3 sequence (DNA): TGTGCCAGCAGCCTAGGGTGGGTGCGGGACTGGGATGAGCAGTTCTTC.

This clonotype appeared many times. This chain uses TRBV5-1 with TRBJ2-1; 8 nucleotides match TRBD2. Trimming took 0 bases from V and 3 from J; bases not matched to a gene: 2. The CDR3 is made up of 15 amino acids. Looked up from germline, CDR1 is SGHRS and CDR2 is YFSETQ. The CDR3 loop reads CASSLDLAGYNEQFF. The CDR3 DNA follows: TGCGCCAGCAGCTTGGATCTAGCGGGCTACAATGAGCAGTTCTTC.

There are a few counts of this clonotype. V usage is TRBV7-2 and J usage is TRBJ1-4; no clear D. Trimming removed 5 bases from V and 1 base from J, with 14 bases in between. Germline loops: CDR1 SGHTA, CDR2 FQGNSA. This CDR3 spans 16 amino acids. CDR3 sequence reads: CASSPSGRITNEKLFF. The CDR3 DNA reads TGTGCCAGCAGCCCATCTGGACGGATAACTAATGAAAAACTGTTTTTT.

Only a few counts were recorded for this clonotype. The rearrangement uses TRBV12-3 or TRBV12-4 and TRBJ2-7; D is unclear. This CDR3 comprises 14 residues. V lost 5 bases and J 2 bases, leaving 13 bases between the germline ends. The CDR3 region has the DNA TGTGCCAGCAGTCAAACGACTGCACCCTACGAGCAGTACTTC. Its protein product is CASSQTTAPYEQYF.

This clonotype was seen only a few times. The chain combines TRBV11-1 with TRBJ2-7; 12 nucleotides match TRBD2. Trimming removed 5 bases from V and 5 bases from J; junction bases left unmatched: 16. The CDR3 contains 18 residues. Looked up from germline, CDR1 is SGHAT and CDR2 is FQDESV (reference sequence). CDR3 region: CASSPKVLAGGFYNEQYF. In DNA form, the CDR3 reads TGTGCCAGCAGCCCTAAGGTACTAGCGGGAGGCTTTTATAACGAGCAGTACTTC.

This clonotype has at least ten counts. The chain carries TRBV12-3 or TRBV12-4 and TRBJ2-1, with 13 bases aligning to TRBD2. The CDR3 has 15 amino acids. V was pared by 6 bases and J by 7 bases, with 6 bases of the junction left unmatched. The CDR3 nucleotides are TGTGCCAGCAGCCCAACTAGCGGGAGGGTTAATGAGCAGTTCTTC. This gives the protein CASSPTSGRVNEQFF.

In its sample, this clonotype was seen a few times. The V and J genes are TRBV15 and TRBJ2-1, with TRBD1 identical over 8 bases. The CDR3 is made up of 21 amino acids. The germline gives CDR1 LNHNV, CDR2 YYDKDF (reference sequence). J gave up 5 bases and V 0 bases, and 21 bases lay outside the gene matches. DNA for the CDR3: TGTGCCACCAGCAGAGATCGGCTTTCCGGGACAGGAAAAACCCTTAACAATGAGCAGTTCTTC. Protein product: CATSRDRLSGTGKTLNNEQFF.

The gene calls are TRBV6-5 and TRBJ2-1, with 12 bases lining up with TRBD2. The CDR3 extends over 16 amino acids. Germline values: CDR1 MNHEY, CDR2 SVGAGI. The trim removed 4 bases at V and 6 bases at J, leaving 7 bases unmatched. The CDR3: CASSLLPSGRANEQFF. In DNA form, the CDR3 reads TGTGCCAGCAGTTTGCTACCTAGCGGGAGGGCCAATGAGCAGTTCTTC.

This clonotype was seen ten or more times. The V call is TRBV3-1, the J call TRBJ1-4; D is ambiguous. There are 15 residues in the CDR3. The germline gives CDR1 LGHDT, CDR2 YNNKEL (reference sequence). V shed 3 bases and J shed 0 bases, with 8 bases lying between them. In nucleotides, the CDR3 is TGTGCCAGCAGCCAGCAAACAACAACTAATGAAAAACTGTTTTTT. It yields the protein CASSQQTTTNEKLFF.

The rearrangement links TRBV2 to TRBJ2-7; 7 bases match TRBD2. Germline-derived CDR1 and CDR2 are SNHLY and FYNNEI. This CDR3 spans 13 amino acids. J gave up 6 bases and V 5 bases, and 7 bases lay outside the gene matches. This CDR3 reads CASSIRTSSEQYV. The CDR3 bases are TGTGCCAGCAGTATCCGGACTAGTTCCGAGCAGTACGTC.

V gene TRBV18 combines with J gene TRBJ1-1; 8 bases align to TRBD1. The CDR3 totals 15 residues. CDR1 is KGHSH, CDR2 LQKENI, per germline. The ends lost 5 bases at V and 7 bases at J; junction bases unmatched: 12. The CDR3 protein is CASSNSGTGQDEAFF. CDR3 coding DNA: TGTGCCAGCTCAAACTCAGGGACAGGCCAAGATGAAGCTTTCTTT.

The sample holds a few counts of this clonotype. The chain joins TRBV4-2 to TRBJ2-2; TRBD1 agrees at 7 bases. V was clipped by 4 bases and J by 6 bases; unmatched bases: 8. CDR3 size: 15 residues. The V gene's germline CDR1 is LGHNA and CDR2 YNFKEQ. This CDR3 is CASSLPTGSAGELFF. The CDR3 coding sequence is TGTGCCAGCAGCCTTCCGACAGGGTCGGCCGGGGAGCTGTTTTTT.

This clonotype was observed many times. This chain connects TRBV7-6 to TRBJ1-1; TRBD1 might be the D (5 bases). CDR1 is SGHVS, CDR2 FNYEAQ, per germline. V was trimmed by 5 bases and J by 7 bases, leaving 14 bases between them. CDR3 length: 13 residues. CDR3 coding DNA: TGTGCCAGCAGCGCCCGGGACGCTGGTGAAGCTTTCTTT. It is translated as CASSARDAGEAFF.

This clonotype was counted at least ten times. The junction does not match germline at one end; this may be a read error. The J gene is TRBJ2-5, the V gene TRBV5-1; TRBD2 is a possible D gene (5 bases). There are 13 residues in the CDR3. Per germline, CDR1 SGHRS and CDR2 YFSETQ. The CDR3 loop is CASSSAGGETQYF. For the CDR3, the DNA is TGTGCCAGCAGTTCCGCCGGAGGAGAGACCCAGTACTTC. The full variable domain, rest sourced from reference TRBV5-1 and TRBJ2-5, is KAGVTQTPRYLIKTRGQQVTLSCSPISGHRSVSWYQQTPGQGLQFLFEYFSETQRNKGNFPGRFSGRQFSNSRSEMNVSTLELGDSALYLCASSSAGGETQYFGPGTRLLVL.

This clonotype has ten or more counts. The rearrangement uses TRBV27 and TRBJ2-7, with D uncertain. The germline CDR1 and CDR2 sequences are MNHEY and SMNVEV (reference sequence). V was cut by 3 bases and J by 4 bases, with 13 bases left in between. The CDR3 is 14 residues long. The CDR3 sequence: CASSFQYGPYEQYF. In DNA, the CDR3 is TGTGCCAGCAGTTTTCAGTATGGGCCTTACGAGCAGTACTTC.

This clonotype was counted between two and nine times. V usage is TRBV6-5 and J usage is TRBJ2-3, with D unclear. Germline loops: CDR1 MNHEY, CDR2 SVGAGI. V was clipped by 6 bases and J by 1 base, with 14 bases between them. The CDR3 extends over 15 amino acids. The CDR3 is CASRYTSLGTDTQYF. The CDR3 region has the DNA TGTGCCAGCAGATACACGTCCCTCGGCACAGATACGCAGTATTTT.

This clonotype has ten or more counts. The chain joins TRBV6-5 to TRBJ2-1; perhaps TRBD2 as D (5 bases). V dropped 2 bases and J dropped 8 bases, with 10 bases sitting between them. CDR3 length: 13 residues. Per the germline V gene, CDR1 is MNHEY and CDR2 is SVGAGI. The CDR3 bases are TGTGCCAGCAGTTACGGAGCGGACGATGAGCAGTTCTTC. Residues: CASSYGADDEQFF.

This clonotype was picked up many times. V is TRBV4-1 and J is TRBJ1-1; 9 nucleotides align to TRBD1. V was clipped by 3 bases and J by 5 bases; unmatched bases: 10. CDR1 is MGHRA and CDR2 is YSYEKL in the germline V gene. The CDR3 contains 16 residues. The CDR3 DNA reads TGCGCCAGCAGCCACCTACCGGGACAGGGACTTACTGAAGCTTTCTTT. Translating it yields CASSHLPGQGLTEAFF.

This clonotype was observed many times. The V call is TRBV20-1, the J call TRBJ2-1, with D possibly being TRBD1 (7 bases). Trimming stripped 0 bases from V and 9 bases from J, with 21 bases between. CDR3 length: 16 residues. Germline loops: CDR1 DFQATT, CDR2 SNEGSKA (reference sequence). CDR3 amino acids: CSARDGRRGQGGEQFF. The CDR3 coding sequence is TGCAGTGCTAGAGATGGTAGGAGGGGCCAGGGGGGTGAGCAGTTCTTC.

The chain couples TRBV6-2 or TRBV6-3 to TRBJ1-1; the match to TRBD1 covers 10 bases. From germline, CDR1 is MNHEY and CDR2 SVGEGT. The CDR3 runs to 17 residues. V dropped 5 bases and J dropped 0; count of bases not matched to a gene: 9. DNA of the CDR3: TGTGCCAGCAGTCGAAGACGGGGGACAGGGGTGAACACTGAAGCTTTCTTT. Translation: CASSRRRGTGVNTEAFF.

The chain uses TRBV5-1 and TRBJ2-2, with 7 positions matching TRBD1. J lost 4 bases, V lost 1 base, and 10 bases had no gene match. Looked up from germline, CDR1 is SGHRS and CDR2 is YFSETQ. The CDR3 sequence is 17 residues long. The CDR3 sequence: CASSLSQGDLSTGELFF. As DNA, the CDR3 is TGCGCCAGCAGCTTGTCTCAGGGGGATCTTAGCACCGGGGAGCTGTTTTTT.

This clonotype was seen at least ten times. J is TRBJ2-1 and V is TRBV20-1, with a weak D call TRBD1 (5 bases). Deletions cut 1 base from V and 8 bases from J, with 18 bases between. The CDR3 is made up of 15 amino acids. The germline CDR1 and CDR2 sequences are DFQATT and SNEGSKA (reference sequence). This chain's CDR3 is CSARVGAKVTDEQFF. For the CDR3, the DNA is TGCAGTGCTAGAGTTGGGGCCAAAGTGACCGATGAGCAGTTCTTC.

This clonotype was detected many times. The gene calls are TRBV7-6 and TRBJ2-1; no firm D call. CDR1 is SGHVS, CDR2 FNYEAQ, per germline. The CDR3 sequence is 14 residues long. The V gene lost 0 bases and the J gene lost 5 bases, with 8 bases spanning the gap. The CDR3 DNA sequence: TGTGCCAGCAGCTTAGCGCGCAGAGACAATGAGCAGTTCTTC. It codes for CASSLARRDNEQFF. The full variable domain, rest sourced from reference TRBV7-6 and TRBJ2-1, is GAGVSQSPRYKVTKRGQDVALRCDPISGHVSLYWYRQALGQGPEFLTYFNYEAQQDKSGLPNDRFSAERPEGSISTLTIQRTEQRDSAMYRCASSLARRDNEQFFGPGTRLTVL.

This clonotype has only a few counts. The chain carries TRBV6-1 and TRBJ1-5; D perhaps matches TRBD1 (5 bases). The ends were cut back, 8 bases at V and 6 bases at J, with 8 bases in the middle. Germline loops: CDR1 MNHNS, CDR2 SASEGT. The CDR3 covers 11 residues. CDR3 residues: CASRGTQPQHF. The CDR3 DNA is TGTGCCAGCCGGGGGACTCAGCCCCAGCATTTT.

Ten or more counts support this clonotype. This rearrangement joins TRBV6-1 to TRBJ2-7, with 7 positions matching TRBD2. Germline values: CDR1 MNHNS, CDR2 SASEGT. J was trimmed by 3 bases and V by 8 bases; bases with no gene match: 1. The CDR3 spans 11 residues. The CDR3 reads CASAGDYEQYV. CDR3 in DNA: TGTGCCAGCGCGGGGGACTACGAGCAGTACGTC.

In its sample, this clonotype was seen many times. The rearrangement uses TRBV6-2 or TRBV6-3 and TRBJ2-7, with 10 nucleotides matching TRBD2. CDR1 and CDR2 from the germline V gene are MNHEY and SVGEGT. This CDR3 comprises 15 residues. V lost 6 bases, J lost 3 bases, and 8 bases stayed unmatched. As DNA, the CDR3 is TGTGCCAGCAGGCCTAGCGGGAGAGGAGGCTACGAGCAGTACTTC. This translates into CASRPSGRGGYEQYF.

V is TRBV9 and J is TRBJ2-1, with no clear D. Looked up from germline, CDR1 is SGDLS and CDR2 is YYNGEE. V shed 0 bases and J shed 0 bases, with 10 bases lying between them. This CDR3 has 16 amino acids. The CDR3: CASSVAGRASYNEQFF. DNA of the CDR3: TGTGCCAGCAGCGTAGCCGGCCGGGCCTCCTACAATGAGCAGTTCTTC.